This TCR beta chain derives from a study of cytomegalovirus exposure and HLA in healthy donors. Study-wide results and caveats: Most observed TCR sequences were rare, whereas some public TCRs were detected in many donors. 164 TCR beta chains were listed as cytomegalovirus-associated. Cytomegalovirus status was reportedly diagnosed by the classifier with high specificity and sensitivity. Subsequent analysis revealed that first-cohort TCR clusters tended to co-occur in the roughly 120 validation repertoires.

The germline V and J ends were trimmed by 0 bases and 6 bases, with 9 bases remaining between them. The CDR3 is made up of 14 amino acids. CDR1 SGHVS and CDR2 FNYEAQ come from the germline V gene. Method: immunoSEQ multiplex PCR; TCRdb's copy keeps in-frame clones and lacks some. The top ten clones hold less than 2% of a sample with about 110,000 clones, around 90% of them seen once. Turning to this clone: Its antigen is not known.

The origin of this receptor is a woman younger than 30 in good health and CMV-seropositive. V is TRBV7-6 and J is TRBJ1-5; D is ambiguous. Sequences were obtained from PBMCs. CDR3 DNA: TGTGCCAGCAGCTTAGCGGCGGGGAGTCAGCCCCAGCATTTT. Translation: CASSLAAGSQPQHF.